This TCR beta chain derives from a study of T cells in Graves' hyperthyroidism and ophthalmopathy. Study-level results: Among clonotypes expanded in thyroid above 0.001, most were also found in blood. Ophthalmopathy could be told apart from stable hyperthyroidism with a 13 V-J model.

CDR3 length: 14 amino acids. V was clipped by 0 bases and J by 7 bases, with 7 bases between them. Germline values: CDR1 ENHRY, CDR2 SYGVKD. Using RNA transcripts as the source, TCR beta CDR3 regions were amplified. With the HTBI primer set, the TCR CDR3 went through a first round of RT-PCR. TCRdb called the multiplex PCR reads again in MiXCR, with one record for every CDR3 protein. The data contain more than 350,000 distinct CDR3 sequences, nearly 15% of them singletons. With regard to this clonotype: Its antigen remains unidentified.

The chain carries TRBV10-3 and TRBJ1-6; D is ambiguous. The receptor's source is a woman aged 55-75 years with Graves' ophthalmopathy. Sequencing was performed on blood. The chain's CDR3 is CAISESVGNSPLHF. As DNA, the CDR3 is TGTGCCATCAGTGAGTCTGTTGGGAATTCACCCCTCCACTTT.